Given below is one TCR beta chain in context. Its target is not known. TCRdb reprocessed the reads with MiXCR, giving one entry per CDR3 protein. The sample consists of approximately 500,000 distinct CDR3 sequences, 16% of them appearing once. These data belong to a study of T cell repertoires in cytomegalovirus infection. On the study more broadly: It was the public TCR beta signatures that indicated both CMV infection and matching HLA type. General study findings and limits: Frequencies of public TCR beta families were cumulated, and this identified carriers of CMV plus the relevant HLA. Clonotypes of TCR beta that were HLA-C-restricted and CMV-specific dominated the ex vivo response.

Sequenced material: CD8+ T cells from PBMCs. This TCR came from a human donor in good health (CMV status not recorded). Some clones in this sample may be carry-over from other donors' samples.

CDR3 sequence reads: CASSQGRRGRFTDTQYF. The CDR3 DNA reads TGTGCCAGCAGCCAAGGACGACGAGGGCGATTCACAGATACGCAGTATTTT. V gene TRBV3-1 combines with J gene TRBJ2-3; maybe TRBD2 (5 bases). Germline V gene sequence: CDR1 LGHDT, CDR2 YNNKEL (reference sequence). Trimming left V 1 base short and J 2 bases short, with 16 bases between. There are 17 residues in the CDR3.